These 28 T cell receptor beta chains came from one sample sequenced in a study of blood T cell repertoires in COVID-19. Assay used: immunoSEQ multiplex PCR; TCRdb lists only in-frame clones, some missing. The repertoire consists of some 220,000 clones, with about 80% occurring once and the leading ten covering about 2.4%. The sample was peripheral blood. These TCRs come from a woman aged 60-70 years with acute or convalescent COVID-19.

CDR3 in amino acids: CASNPGGNNEKLFF. The CDR3 DNA is TGTGCCAGCAACCCGGGAGGGAATAATGAAAAACTGTTTTTT. The chain carries TRBV9 and TRBJ1-4; D not certain. CDR3 length equals 14 residues. Germline CDR1 reads SGDLS; CDR2 reads YYNGEE. V dropped 6 bases and J dropped 4 bases, with 13 bases sitting between them.

The chain carries TRBV27 and TRBJ1-1; D may be TRBD1 (6 bases). Trimming removed 6 bases at V and 0 bases at J, with 14 bases between. The germline gives CDR1 MNHEY, CDR2 SMNVEV (reference sequence). The CDR3 covers 15 residues. The CDR3 sequence: CASSITGHMNTEAFF. DNA for the CDR3: TGTGCCAGCAGCATAACGGGACATATGAACACTGAAGCTTTCTTT.

J is TRBJ2-7 and V is TRBV5-1; weak D call: TRBD1 (5 bases). The CDR3 length is 13 residues. V was trimmed by 0 bases and J by 6 bases, leaving 10 bases between them. The germline V gene has CDR1 SGHRS and CDR2 YFSETQ. The CDR3 reads CASSLARDSEQYF. The CDR3 DNA reads as TGCGCCAGCAGCTTGGCCCGAGACAGCGAGCAGTACTTC.

The chain employs TRBV9 and TRBJ1-2, with D perhaps TRBD1 (6 bases). Germline lookup yields CDR1 SGDLS and CDR2 YYNGEE. The CDR3 has 14 residues. Trimming removed 3 bases at V and 8 bases at J, with 17 bases between. CDR3 in amino acids: CASSALGGLKGYTF. As DNA, the CDR3 is TGTGCCAGCAGCGCCCTCGGGGGGCTGAAAGGCTACACCTTC.

This CDR3 is CASSYARTANYGYTF. The CDR3 DNA is TGTGCCAGCAGTTACGCCCGGACAGCTAACTATGGCTACACCTTC. The chain joins TRBV6-2 or TRBV6-3 to TRBJ1-2; a weak D match, TRBD1 (6 bases). In germline, CDR1 is MNHEY, CDR2 SVGEGT. CDR3 length: 15 amino acids. The ends were cut back, 2 bases at V and 0 bases at J, with 10 bases in the middle.

This sequence joins TRBV15 and TRBJ1-5, with TRBD1 matching over 7 bases. With 0 bases clipped from V and 12 bases from J, the junction kept 14 bases outside the gene matches. This CDR3 region has 16 residues. Germline CDR1 LNHNV, CDR2 YYDKDF (reference sequence). CDR3 in amino acids: CATSRDNAGDRKVQHF. CDR3 DNA: TGTGCCACCAGCAGAGATAACGCCGGGGACAGAAAGGTCCAGCATTTT.

To note about this clone: The junction departs from the called germline gene at one end, perhaps through a read error. The chain links TRBV6-5 to TRBJ1-1; 7 bases are shared with TRBD1. Germline V gene lookup returns CDR1 MNHEY and CDR2 SVGAGI. The length of the CDR3 is 13 residues. In DNA, the CDR3 is TGTGCCAGCGGTTACAGGGGAAACACTGAAGCTTTCTTT. It codes for CASGYRGNTEAFF.

This chain joins TRBV27 and TRBJ1-2; the match to TRBD1 covers 7 bases. V was pared by 3 bases and J by 0 bases, with 7 bases of the junction left unmatched. Per germline, CDR1 MNHEY and CDR2 SMNVEV (reference sequence). The CDR3 spans 16 residues. The CDR3 region is CASSFRQQGSNYGYTF. CDR3 in DNA: TGTGCCAGCAGTTTTCGACAACAGGGGTCTAACTATGGCTACACCTTC.

This clone has only a few counts. The chain recombines TRBV10-3 with TRBJ1-2; the D is unclear. Germline CDR1 is ENHRY and CDR2 is SYGVKD. This CDR3 comprises 12 residues. Trimming removed 3 bases at V and 4 bases at J, with 6 bases between. CDR3 sequence reads: CAISDLAYGYTF. CDR3 sequence (DNA): TGTGCCATCAGTGATTTGGCCTATGGCTACACCTTC.

The V gene is TRBV2, the J gene TRBJ1-5; unclear D gene. The germline V gene encodes CDR1 SNHLY and CDR2 FYNNEI. The CDR3 runs 16 residues. V lost 4 bases and J 2 bases, leaving 15 bases between the germline ends. The DNA for the CDR3 is TGTGCCAGCAGTGCGGTTTGGTCTGATGGCAATCAGCCCCAGCATTTT. Translating it yields CASSAVWSDGNQPQHF. Full variable domain (remainder filled in from reference TRBV2 and TRBJ1-5): EPEVTQTPSHQVTQMGQEVILRCVPISNHLYFYWYRQILGQKVEFLVSFYNNEISEKSEIFDDQFSVERPDGSNFTLKIRSTKLEDSAMYFCASSAVWSDGNQPQHFGDGTRLSIL.

This clone was detected only a few times. The rearrangement uses TRBV4-2 and TRBJ1-2; D not certain. Germline V CDR1 and CDR2: LGHNA, YNFKEQ. The germline V and J ends were trimmed by 0 bases and 2 bases, with 10 bases remaining between them. The CDR3 contains 15 residues. This CDR3 reads CASSQDGSSNYGYTF. The CDR3 DNA reads TGTGCCAGCAGCCAAGATGGCTCTTCGAACTATGGCTACACCTTC.

V and J are TRBV7-9 and TRBJ1-3, with 9 bases aligning to TRBD1. CDR1 and CDR2 (germline): SEHNR, FQNEAQ (reference sequence). The V and J ends lost 5 bases and 1 base, in that order; junction bases with no gene match: 9. The CDR3 is made up of 17 amino acids. In nucleotides, the CDR3 is TGTGCCAGCAGCGAGGCCATCGGACAGGGGTCTGGAAACACCATATATTTT. This gives the protein CASSEAIGQGSGNTIYF. The full variable domain, in which reference TRBV7-9 and TRBJ1-3 provide the parts outside the CDR3, is DTGVSQNPRHKITKRGQNVTFRCDPISEHNRLYWYRQTLGQGPEFLTYFQNEAQLEKSRLLSDRFSAERPKGSFSTLEIQRTEQGDSAMYLCASSEAIGQGSGNTIYFGEGSWLTVV.

V and J are TRBV11-2 and TRBJ2-1, with D tentatively TRBD2 (5 bases). The CDR3 runs to 15 residues. Germline V lookup: CDR1 SGHAT, CDR2 FQNNGV. V gave up 3 bases and J gave up 4 bases, with 13 bases separating them. The DNA for the CDR3 is TGTGCCAGCAGCTTTCTTAGCGCGGCTTACAATGAGCAGTTCTTC. It specifies CASSFLSAAYNEQFF. The full variable domain, its missing parts supplied by reference TRBV11-2 and TRBJ2-1, is EAGVAQSPRYKIIEKRQSVAFWCNPISGHATLYWYQQILGQGPKLLIQFQNNGVVDDSQLPKDRFSAERLKGVDSTLKIQPAKLEDSAVYLCASSFLSAAYNEQFFGPGTRLTVL.

The chain recombines TRBV18 with TRBJ2-7, with TRBD1 matching 7 bases. Germline CDR1 is KGHSH and CDR2 is LQKENI. The CDR3 extends over 14 amino acids. With 3 bases clipped from V and 2 bases from J, the junction kept 4 bases outside the gene matches. CDR3 sequence (DNA): TGTGCCAGCTCACCCAAGCAGGGGGCCTACGAGCAGTACTTC. Protein: CASSPKQGAYEQYF.

The CDR3 sequence: CARSLATYREAGANVLTF. As DNA, the CDR3 is TGTGCCAGAAGCTTGGCTACCTACAGGGAAGCTGGGGCCAACGTCCTGACTTTC. The rearrangement uses TRBV5-3 and TRBJ2-6; possibly TRBD1 for D (6 bases). TRBV5-3 is given ORF status, its function remaining uncertain. This CDR3 comprises 18 residues. V gave up 0 bases and J gave up 2 bases, with 15 bases separating them.

The chain is built from TRBV3-1 (or the pseudogene TRBV3-2) and TRBJ2-7, with D tentatively TRBD1 (6 bases). The germline CDR1 and CDR2 sequences are LGHDT and YNNKEL (reference sequence). Trimming removed 0 bases from V and 3 bases from J, with 15 bases in between. This CDR3 comprises 16 residues. CDR3 bases: TGTGCCAGCAGCCAAGATTTCCTACAGGGCCTCTACGAGCAGTACTTC. This sequence encodes CASSQDFLQGLYEQYF.

J is TRBJ2-6 and V is TRBV6-2 or TRBV6-3; 11 nucleotides line up with TRBD2. Germline CDR1 MNHEY, CDR2 SVGEGT. The V gene end was trimmed by 4 bases and the J gene end by 0 bases; junction bases not matched to a gene: 8. The CDR3 has 19 amino acids. For the CDR3, the DNA is TGTGCCAGCAGTTCCGCCGGGACTAGCGGATCCTCTGGGGCCAACGTCCTGACTTTC. It codes for CASSSAGTSGSSGANVLTF.

The chain couples TRBV10-3 to TRBJ1-2; 7 nucleotides agree with TRBD1. The length of the CDR3 is 14 residues. Losses at the gene ends were 5 bases for V and 4 bases for J; bases not matched to a gene: 7. Per the germline V gene, CDR1 is ENHRY and CDR2 is SYGVKD. The chain's CDR3 is CAISRDSQSYGYTF. The CDR3 DNA follows: TGTGCCATCAGTAGGGACAGTCAAAGCTATGGCTACACCTTC.

The V call is TRBV7-7, the J call TRBJ1-5; no firm D call. The CDR3 sequence is 17 residues long. Germline-derived CDR1 and CDR2 are SSHAT and FNYEAQ (reference sequence). Between the trimmed V and J ends, which lost 7 bases and 2 bases, there was a span of 21 bases. CDR3 protein: CASIPFKVGAGNQPQHF. The CDR3 DNA is TGTGCCAGCATCCCTTTCAAGGTCGGAGCGGGCAATCAGCCCCAGCATTTT.

This sequence joins TRBV5-4 and TRBJ2-2; D ambiguous. V shed 4 bases and J shed 6 bases, with 7 bases lying between them. The CDR3 covers 12 residues. Germline V gives CDR1 SGHNT, CDR2 YYREEE (reference sequence). The CDR3 nucleotides read TGTGCCAGCAGCCCGGTGGCCGGGGAGCTGTTTTTT. Its translation: CASSPVAGELFF.

This chain joins TRBV6-5 and TRBJ1-3; D remains ambiguous. Germline CDR1 is MNHEY and CDR2 is SVGAGI. The V end lost 0 bases, the J end lost 10 bases, and 19 bases lay between the germline ends. This CDR3 comprises 16 residues. The CDR3 loop reads CASSYSIVTPGGTIYF. The CDR3 bases are TGTGCCAGCAGTTACTCGATCGTAACACCTGGAGGGACCATATATTTT.

The rearrangement joins TRBV2 to TRBJ2-1, with 8 nucleotides matching TRBD2. Germline lookup yields CDR1 SNHLY and CDR2 FYNNEI. This CDR3 region has 16 residues. The CDR3 here is CAARGASDSSYNEQFF. The CDR3 nucleotides are TGTGCTGCGCGGGGGGCGAGTGATAGCTCCTACAATGAGCAGTTCTTC. The whole variable domain, remainder taken from reference TRBV2 and TRBJ2-1, is EPEVTQTPSHQVTQMGQEVILRCVPISNHLYFYWYRQILGQKVEFLVSFYNNEISEKSEIFDDQFSVERPDGSNFTLKIRSTKLEDSAMYFCAARGASDSSYNEQFFGPGTRLTVL.

The chain joins TRBV4-2 to TRBJ1-1, with TRBD1 identical over 8 bases. This CDR3 has 15 residues. The germline V gene encodes CDR1 LGHNA and CDR2 YNFKEQ. V lost 2 bases, J lost 5 bases, and 7 bases stayed unmatched. CDR3: CASSQTGTGPTEAFF. The CDR3 nucleotides are TGTGCCAGCAGCCAAACCGGGACAGGCCCGACTGAAGCTTTCTTT.

Concerning this clone itself: The same CDR3 can be traced to other DNA sequences in this sample. The chain joins TRBV5-4 to TRBJ2-1; TRBD2 matches 11 bases. The CDR3 is 15 amino acids. Germline V CDR1 and CDR2: SGHNT, YYREEE (reference sequence). Trimming removed 1 base from V and 6 bases from J; junction bases left unmatched: 3. The CDR3 loop reads CASSLPLAGGNEQFF. The CDR3 DNA follows: TGTGCCAGCAGCTTGCCGCTAGCGGGGGGCAATGAGCAGTTCTTC.

This CDR3 is CASSLDRGNTEAFF. In DNA, the CDR3 is TGTGCCAGCAGCTTAGACAGGGGGAACACTGAAGCTTTCTTT. This chain links TRBV11-1 with TRBJ1-1; TRBD1 matches 7 bases. Germline V CDR1 and CDR2: SGHAT, FQDESV (reference sequence). CDR3 length equals 14 residues. J gave up 1 base and V 1 base, and 0 bases lay outside the gene matches.

The chain uses TRBV2 and TRBJ2-3; D remains ambiguous. The V gene lost 6 bases and the J gene lost 2 bases, with 3 bases spanning the gap. This CDR3 has 11 residues. CDR1 is SNHLY, CDR2 FYNNEI, per germline. The CDR3 loop reads CASRATDTQYF. In nucleotides, the CDR3 is TGTGCCAGCAGGGCCACAGATACGCAGTATTTT.

This sequence joins TRBV2 and TRBJ2-1; D unclear. The CDR3 contains 14 residues. Trimming cost V 0 bases and J 9 bases, with 12 bases left between them. Germline V gene lookup returns CDR1 SNHLY and CDR2 FYNNEI. The CDR3 bases are TGTGCCAGCAGTGAAGCTAGTCGTCACGGTGAGCAGTTCTTC. Translating gives CASSEASRHGEQFF.

This chain links TRBV6-5 with TRBJ1-2; 9 nucleotides match TRBD1. The CDR3 has 14 amino acids. Germline loops: CDR1 MNHEY, CDR2 SVGAGI. The V gene end was trimmed by 6 bases and the J gene end by 11 bases; junction bases not matched to a gene: 13. The CDR3 spells CASRLGLGQGSYTF. The DNA for the CDR3 is TGTGCCAGCAGATTGGGATTGGGACAGGGTTCTTACACCTTC.